Below are 15 T cell receptor beta chains sequenced from a single sample in a study of cytomegalovirus exposure and HLA in healthy donors. PCR involved 60 Vbeta and 13 Jbeta primers. Here immunoSEQ multiplex PCR was the method, and the copy in TCRdb shows in-frame clones only, minus some. The table has fewer than 75,000 clones, about 75% seen once. The sequenced sample was PBMCs. These receptors were taken from a man between 65 and 85 years old in good health and CMV-seronegative.

The chain couples TRBV19 to TRBJ1-6; 8 nucleotides agree with TRBD1. Germline V gene sequence: CDR1 LNHDA, CDR2 SQIVND (reference sequence). The CDR3 extends over 16 amino acids. The junction had 10 bases not matched to a gene; V was cut back by 6 bases and J by 6 bases. The CDR3 is CASSSMTGAINSPLHF. CDR3 sequence (DNA): TGTGCCAGTAGCTCCATGACAGGGGCTATTAATTCACCCCTCCACTTT.

This clone was observed a few times. The chain combines TRBV7-2 with TRBJ1-5, with D possibly being TRBD1 (5 bases). The V and J ends lost 2 bases and 2 bases respectively, with 13 bases between them. CDR1 and CDR2 (germline): SGHTA, FQGNSA. The CDR3 is 16 amino acids. CDR3 nucleotides: TGTGCCAGCAGCTTATTGGCAGGGCAGCGCAATCAGCCCCAGCATTTT. It translates to CASSLLAGQRNQPQHF.

The V gene is TRBV7-9, the J gene TRBJ2-3, with D unresolved. CDR3 length: 14 amino acids. From germline, CDR1 is SEHNR and CDR2 FQNEAQ (reference sequence). Trimming cost V 5 bases and J 1 base, with 10 bases left between them. The CDR3 loop is CASSPQVRTDTQYF. The CDR3 nucleotides are TGTGCCAGCAGCCCGCAGGTACGCACAGATACGCAGTATTTT.

Only one count was recorded for this clone. The rearrangement links TRBV2 to TRBJ1-5, with D unresolved. The CDR3 runs 14 residues. Trimming pared 2 bases from V and 4 bases from J, leaving 9 bases between. Germline V lookup: CDR1 SNHLY, CDR2 FYNNEI. As DNA, the CDR3 is TGTGCCAGCAGTGAAATGGCACATAATCAGCCCCAGCATTTT. Its protein is CASSEMAHNQPQHF.

The chain couples TRBV5-1 to TRBJ2-7; D is unclear. This CDR3 region has 14 residues. Per the germline V gene, CDR1 is SGHRS and CDR2 is YFSETQ. Trimming stripped 3 bases from V and 6 bases from J, with 16 bases between. The CDR3 loop is CASSYDTSFGEQYF. CDR3 sequence (DNA): TGCGCCAGCAGCTACGACACGAGCTTTGGCGAGCAGTACTTC.

V usage is TRBV4-3 and J usage is TRBJ2-1, with D possibly being TRBD2 (5 bases). The germline CDR1 and CDR2 sequences are LGHNA and YSLEER. V dropped 1 base and J dropped 5 bases, with 15 bases sitting between them. There are 16 residues in the CDR3. The CDR3 protein is CASSQVSKLVNNEQFF. CDR3 sequence (DNA): TGCGCCAGCAGCCAAGTCTCGAAACTAGTTAACAATGAGCAGTTCTTC.

V and J are TRBV6-5 and TRBJ2-7; D is possibly TRBD1 (6 bases). CDR3 length equals 14 residues. V was shortened by 4 bases and J by 2 bases, with 12 bases between the two germline ends. Germline V gene lookup returns CDR1 MNHEY and CDR2 SVGAGI. The CDR3 bases are TGTGCCAGCAGTTCCACAGGGATCCCCTACGAGCAGTACTTC. As protein: CASSSTGIPYEQYF.

This clone has only a few counts. The chain uses TRBV5-1 and TRBJ2-3; TRBD2 matches 10 bases. V shed 4 bases, J shed 3 bases, and the junction held 8 bases outside the gene matches. The germline gives CDR1 SGHRS, CDR2 YFSETQ. The CDR3 is 16 amino acids. CDR3 sequence: CASSPDSGGPTDTQYF. The CDR3, as DNA: TGCGCCAGCAGCCCGGATAGCGGGGGGCCAACAGATACGCAGTATTTT.

The chain links TRBV18 to TRBJ1-2; TRBD1 might be the D (6 bases). CDR3 size: 16 residues. Germline values: CDR1 KGHSH, CDR2 LQKENI. With 2 bases removed from V and 2 bases from J, the gap between germline ends came to 15 bases. Here the CDR3 reads CASSPARTVRNYGYTF. CDR3 sequence (DNA): TGTGCCAGCTCACCAGCCAGGACAGTGAGAAACTATGGCTACACCTTC.

The V and J genes are TRBV15 and TRBJ1-3, with D possibly TRBD1 on 5 matching bases. The CDR3 contains 14 residues. Germline lookup yields CDR1 LNHNV and CDR2 YYDKDF (reference sequence). V lost 4 bases and J 2 bases, leaving 9 bases between the germline ends. In DNA, the CDR3 is TGTGCCACCAGCAAAGTGGACACTGGAAACACCATATATTTT. Translation gives CATSKVDTGNTIYF. Supplemented by reference TRBV15 and TRBJ1-3, the full variable domain reads DAMVIQNPRYQVTQFGKPVTLSCSQTLNHNVMYWYQQKSSQAPKLLFHYYDKDFNNEADTPDNFQSRRPNTSFCFLDIRSPGLGDTAMYLCATSKVDTGNTIYFGEGSWLTVV.

The rearrangement links TRBV14 to TRBJ1-1; 10 bases fit TRBD1. Germline CDR1 reads SGHDN; CDR2 reads FVKESK. Losses at the gene ends were 0 bases for V and 0 bases for J; bases not matched to a gene: 1. CDR3 length: 16 residues. CDR3 nucleotide sequence: TGTGCCAGCAGCCAAGAGGGGACAGGGGTGAACACTGAAGCTTTCTTT. This codes for CASSQEGTGVNTEAFF.

The rearrangement uses TRBV5-1 and TRBJ2-1; 16 bases fit TRBD2. The ends lost 5 bases at V and 6 bases at J; junction bases unmatched: 14. The CDR3 covers 19 residues. Germline V gene lookup returns CDR1 SGHRS and CDR2 YFSETQ. The CDR3 region has the DNA TGCGCCAGCAGGCGGGGACTAGCGGGAGGGCCTTTTTCCCGCAATGAGCAGTTCTTC. As protein: CASRRGLAGGPFSRNEQFF.

The CDR3 DNA is TGTGCCAGCAGCCCCACCGCAGGGATTGAAGCTTTCTTT. It is translated as CASSPTAGIEAFF. This chain joins TRBV7-2 and TRBJ1-1; TRBD1 is a possible D gene (5 bases). Per germline, CDR1 SGHTA and CDR2 FQGNSA. This CDR3 has 13 amino acids. V was pared by 5 bases and J by 7 bases, with 14 bases between.

This clone has only one observation. V and J are TRBV28 and TRBJ2-3; tentatively, D is TRBD1 (5 bases). V was pared by 3 bases and J by 3 bases, with 10 bases between. This CDR3 has 14 amino acids. The V gene's germline CDR1 is MDHEN and CDR2 SYDVKM. CDR3 region: CASSFSQVTDTQYF. CDR3 DNA: TGTGCCAGCAGTTTTTCACAGGTAACAGATACGCAGTATTTT.

The chain joins TRBV27 to TRBJ1-6, with TRBD1 identical over 9 bases. V was clipped by 7 bases and J by 7 bases; unmatched bases: 2. CDR1 MNHEY and CDR2 SMNVEV come from the germline V gene (reference sequence). This CDR3 is built from 13 residues. The CDR3 DNA is TGTGCCAGCAAGGGACAGGGCAATTCACCCCTCCACTTT. Its protein is CASKGQGNSPLHF.